The 13 T cell receptor beta chains listed next were all sequenced from one sample in a study of blood T cell repertoires in COVID-19. This table comes from immunoSEQ multiplex PCR, and its TCRdb copy is limited to in-frame clones, with some not included. The sample lists around 260,000 clones, roughly 80% occurring once. Sequences were obtained from peripheral blood. These receptors originate from a woman in her forties or fifties who had recovered from COVID-19.

CDR3 in amino acids: CAISGRLAQPQHF. CDR3 nucleotide sequence: TGTGCCATCAGCGGCAGGTTGGCTCAGCCCCAGCATTTT. This rearrangement joins TRBV10-3 to TRBJ1-5, with D unclear. Between the trimmed V and J ends, which lost 6 bases and 6 bases, there was a span of 12 bases. The CDR3 covers 13 residues. Germline V gene sequence: CDR1 ENHRY, CDR2 SYGVKD.

The chain couples TRBV3-1 (or the pseudogene TRBV3-2) to TRBJ1-1, with D tentatively TRBD1 (6 bases). This CDR3 spans 17 amino acids. Germline V gene sequence: CDR1 LGHDT, CDR2 YNNKEL (reference sequence). V was cut by 4 bases and J by 4 bases, with 22 bases left in between. The CDR3 loop is CASSPLRGGRVSTEAFF. DNA of the CDR3: TGTGCCAGCAGCCCACTTCGCGGGGGGCGCGTGAGCACTGAAGCTTTCTTT.

This clone came up a few times. The chain employs TRBV18 and TRBJ2-3; a weak D match, TRBD2 (5 bases). CDR1 and CDR2 from the germline V gene are KGHSH and LQKENI. Deletions cut 4 bases from V and 5 bases from J, with 13 bases between. The CDR3 has 14 amino acids. Here the CDR3 DNA reads TGTGCCAGCTCACTCCGGACCCGGGAAGATACGCAGTATTTT. Protein product: CASSLRTREDTQYF. The entire variable domain, with the rest obtained from reference TRBV18 and TRBJ2-3, is as follows: NAGVMQNPRHLVRRRGQEARLRCSPMKGHSHVYWYRQLPEEGLKFMVYLQKENIIDESGMPKERFSAEFPKEGPSILRIQQVVRGDSAAYFCASSLRTREDTQYFGPGTRLTVL.

The J gene is TRBJ2-1, the V gene TRBV28; a possible D gene is TRBD2 (6 bases). CDR3 length: 12 amino acids. Germline V lookup: CDR1 MDHEN, CDR2 SYDVKM. The ends were cut back, 5 bases at V and 10 bases at J, with 12 bases in the middle. This CDR3 is CASSLQRAEQFF. The DNA for the CDR3 is TGTGCCAGCAGTCTTCAGCGGGCGGAGCAGTTCTTC.

The chain links TRBV11-2 to TRBJ2-7, with D possibly TRBD1 on 6 matching bases. The CDR3 is made up of 15 amino acids. Germline CDR1 and CDR2: SGHAT and FQNNGV. V dropped 3 bases and J dropped 3 bases, with 15 bases sitting between them. CDR3 bases: TGTGCCAGCAGCTTGACAGACAGGACCGACTACGAGCAGTACTTC. It codes for CASSLTDRTDYEQYF.

V is TRBV27 and J is TRBJ1-1, with D maybe TRBD1 (5 bases). The V and J ends lost 2 bases and 1 base respectively, with 11 bases between them. The CDR3 spans 15 residues. Germline-derived CDR1 and CDR2 are MNHEY and SMNVEV (reference sequence). In DNA form, the CDR3 reads TGTGCCAGCAGTTTAATCCCAGGGCCGAACACTGAAGCTTTCTTT. It codes for CASSLIPGPNTEAFF.

The chain's CDR3 is CAWEGGTDKGDYNEQFF. The CDR3 DNA is TGTGCCTGGGAGGGAGGGACGGACAAGGGGGACTACAATGAGCAGTTCTTC. The chain employs TRBV30 and TRBJ2-1; possibly TRBD2 for D (7 bases). V lost 5 bases and J lost 3, with 23 bases in between. The CDR3 contains 17 residues. The germline CDR1 and CDR2 sequences are GTSNPN and SVGIG (reference sequence).

This chain joins TRBV9 and TRBJ2-1; 9 nucleotides match TRBD2. From germline, CDR1 is SGDLS and CDR2 YYNGEE. The junction had 7 bases not matched to a gene; V was cut back by 2 bases and J by 7 bases. This CDR3 region has 15 residues. DNA for the CDR3: TGTGCCAGCAGCGTGGAGGGACTAGCCCAAAATGAGCAGTTCTTC. It encodes CASSVEGLAQNEQFF.

This clone showed up just once. The V call is TRBV5-1, the J call TRBJ1-2; 7 positions agree with TRBD1. With V trimmed by 0 bases and J by 6 bases, 8 bases remained unmatched. Germline V gives CDR1 SGHRS, CDR2 YFSETQ. The length of the CDR3 is 15 residues. In nucleotides, the CDR3 is TGCGCCAGCAGCTTGGCTGGGGGACAGCAAGATGGCTACACCTTC. Protein: CASSLAGGQQDGYTF.

The rearrangement joins TRBV7-2 to TRBJ2-3; the match to TRBD2 covers 8 bases. Germline V gene lookup returns CDR1 SGHTA and CDR2 FQGNSA. The CDR3 is 15 amino acids. The V segment lost 8 bases and the J segment 1 base; nucleotides outside the gene matches: 8. CDR3 protein: CASGSGGPGTDTQYF. In DNA, the CDR3 is TGTGCCAGCGGGAGCGGGGGCCCCGGCACAGATACGCAGTATTTT.

CDR3 residues: CASSHSYNEQFF. CDR3 nucleotide sequence: TGCGCCAGCAGCCACTCCTACAATGAGCAGTTCTTC. The chain carries TRBV5-1 and TRBJ2-1; D call uncertain. The CDR3 totals 12 residues. The ends were cut back, 4 bases at V and 0 bases at J, with 2 bases in the middle. Per germline, CDR1 SGHRS and CDR2 YFSETQ.

V and J are TRBV28 and TRBJ2-7; TRBD1 aligns across 10 bases. Trimming at V came to 6 bases and at J to 3 bases, leaving 11 bases not matched to a gene. The CDR3 loop spans 16 amino acids. Per germline, CDR1 MDHEN and CDR2 SYDVKM. The CDR3, as DNA: TGTGCCAGCAGCCGCGCCCCCGGGACAGGGGTCTACGAGCAGTACTTC. This translates into CASSRAPGTGVYEQYF.

The chain links TRBV5-1 to TRBJ2-7, with 12 bases matching TRBD2. The V and J ends lost 1 base and 7 bases, in that order; junction bases with no gene match: 9. The length of the CDR3 is 16 residues. The germline CDR1 and CDR2 sequences are SGHRS and YFSETQ. CDR3 DNA: TGCGCCAGCAGCTTGCAAGGACTAGCGGGACCGCGGGAGCAGTACTTC. It encodes CASSLQGLAGPREQYF.